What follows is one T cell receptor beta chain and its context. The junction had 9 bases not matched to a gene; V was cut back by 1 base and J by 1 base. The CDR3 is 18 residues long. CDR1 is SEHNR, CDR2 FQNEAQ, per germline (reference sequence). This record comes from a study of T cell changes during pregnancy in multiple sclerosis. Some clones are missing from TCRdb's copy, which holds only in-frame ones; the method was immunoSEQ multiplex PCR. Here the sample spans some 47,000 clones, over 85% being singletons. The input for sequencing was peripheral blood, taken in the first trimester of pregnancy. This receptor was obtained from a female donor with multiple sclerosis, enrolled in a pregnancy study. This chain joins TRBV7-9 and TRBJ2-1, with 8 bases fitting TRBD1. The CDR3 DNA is TGTGCCAGCAGCTTAGGGGCGGGACAGGTGATTTCCTACAATGAGCAGTTCTTC. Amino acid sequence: CASSLGAGQVISYNEQFF.